This T cell receptor beta chain was sequenced for a study of blood T cell repertoires in COVID-19. Original processing notes: Reference gene primer amplification gave nucleated cell count estimates. Produced via immunoSEQ multiplex PCR; TCRdb's table is partial and in-frame only. The V and J calls and the clone size are those of that table, but D and trimming were determined from the DNA. The top ten clones hold about 2.3% of a sample with about 220,000 clones, 84% of them seen once. Germline CDR1 reads SNHLY; CDR2 reads FYNNEI. The CDR3 totals 18 residues. V lost 2 bases, J lost 0 bases, and 7 bases stayed unmatched.

The TCR was taken from a woman in her fifties or sixties with acute or convalescent COVID-19. This chain joins TRBV2 and TRBJ1-6; 7 bases are shared with TRBD1. The sequencing sample was made of peripheral blood. This chain's CDR3 is CASSEMGQRSSYNSPLHF. As DNA, the CDR3 is TGTGCCAGCAGTGAAATGGGACAGCGGAGCTCCTATAATTCACCCCTCCACTTT.